These T cell receptor beta chains were read from a single sample in a study of Ad26.COV2.S vaccination and SARS-CoV-2 variants. Sequenced by immunoSEQ multiplex PCR; TCRdb stores in-frame clones only, minus some. Among over 450,000 clones listed, around 89% were seen once. This sample comprised peripheral blood, obtained in a trial of Ad26.COV2.S vaccine versus placebo. The receptors come from a person aged 18 to 59 who received the Ad26.COV2.S COVID-19 vaccine or a placebo. The CDR3 runs from the conserved cysteine through the conserved F or W. Fields, in order: D gene, clone size, J gene, V gene, CDR3 DNA, CDR3 protein. The D gene is left open where the match is weak. Where a row states a size, it is once, few, many or the class of an expanded clone; other rows omit it.

. . TRBJ2-5 TRBV21-1 TGTGCCAGCAGCCTGTCGGGGCCCAGCGGGGGAAAAGAGACCCAGTACTTC CASSLSGPSGGKETQYF
TRBD1 . TRBJ1-2 TRBV28 TGTGCCAGCAGTTCACGTGACAGGGGGAACTATGGCTACACCTTC CASSSRDRGNYGYTF
TRBD1 few TRBJ1-5 TRBV28 TGTGCCAGCAGCCAAGGGTCGGCAGGGGGCGGACAGCCCCAGCATTTT CASSQGSAGGGQPQHF
. . TRBJ2-3 TRBV6-1 TGTGCCAGCAGTGAAATCGGCGGGATAGGGTCCCCCACAGATACGCAGTATTTT CASSEIGGIGSPTDTQYF
. once TRBJ1-3 TRBV5-6 TGTGCCAGCAGCTTGGTTGTGGGCTCGGCGGGAAACACCATATATTTT CASSLVVGSAGNTIYF
. . TRBJ1-1 TRBV19 TGTGCCAGTAGTATATTGGGGGTTAGAGTCACTGAAGCTTTCTTT CASSILGVRVTEAFF
. . TRBJ2-7 TRBV15 TGTGCCACCAGCTCCAAGGGGCTCGGGGCCTACGAGCAGTACTTC CATSSKGLGAYEQYF
. . TRBJ1-1 TRBV11-2 TGTGCCAGCAGCTTAGAGGTGAACACTGAAGCTTTCTTT CASSLEVNTEAFF
. once TRBJ2-1 TRBV30 TGTGCCTGGAATGAAGGGGCCATCTACAATGAGCAGTTCTTC CAWNEGAIYNEQFF
. . TRBJ2-4 TRBV29-1 TGCAGCGGGTGTGGGGGAGCCAAAAACATTCAGTACTTC CSGCGGAKNIQYF
. many TRBJ1-2 TRBV5-6 TGTGCCAGCAGCTTGAGGGCCAGGGATGGCTACACCTTC CASSLRARDGYTF
. . TRBJ1-3 TRBV10-3 TGTGCCATCAGTGAGCGGCGGATCTCTGGAAACACCATATATTTT CAISERRISGNTIYF
. . TRBJ1-4 TRBV15 TGTGCCACCAGCAGAGGGACATCTCCCGAGGGGGAAAAACTGTTTTTT CATSRGTSPEGEKLFF
. . TRBJ1-4 TRBV25-1 TGTGCCAGCAGTGTGGGCGGCGGTTATGAAAAACTGTTTTTT CASSVGGGYEKLFF
. . TRBJ2-3 TRBV9 TGTGCCAGCAGCGAAATGGACAGACCCACAGATACGCAGTATTTT CASSEMDRPTDTQYF
TRBD1 . TRBJ2-7 TRBV3-1/TRBV3-2 TGTGCCAGCAGCCATTCAAGGTGGGACAGAGGCTCCTACGAGCAGTACTTC CASSHSRWDRGSYEQYF
TRBD2 once TRBJ2-7 TRBV3-1/TRBV3-2 TGTGCCAGCAGCCTAGGGACTAGCGTCTCCTACGAGCAGTACTTC CASSLGTSVSYEQYF
TRBD1 . TRBJ2-1 TRBV10-1 TGCGCCAGCAGTGTAGACAGGGCTCCGTGGGGCAATGAGCAGTTCTTC CASSVDRAPWGNEQFF
. . TRBJ1-2 TRBV6-5 TGTGCCAGCAGTTACTTGGGGTATGGCTACACCTTC CASSYLGYGYTF
TRBD1 . TRBJ1-2 TRBV7-9 TGTGCCAGCAGCCCCATGGGACAGGGTATGGGTGGCTACACCTTC CASSPMGQGMGGYTF
TRBD1 . TRBJ2-5 TRBV7-3 TGTGCCAGCAGCTGGTTGGGACAGCCTCAAGAGACCCAGTACTTC CASSWLGQPQETQYF
TRBD1 . TRBJ2-7 TRBV7-2 TGTGCCAGCAGCGCCCGGGACAGGGGTGTCTACGAGCAGTACTTC CASSARDRGVYEQYF
TRBD1 . TRBJ2-1 TRBV2 TGTGCCAGCAGAGATACCGGGACAGGGTTTAACAATGAGCAGTTCTTC CASRDTGTGFNNEQFF
. . TRBJ1-1 TRBV5-4 TGTGCCAGCAGCACTCGGACGGAGAACACTGAAGCTTTCTTT CASSTRTENTEAFF
TRBD1 . TRBJ1-2 TRBV2 TGTGCCAGCAGTGGGCGCCGGGACAGGACTTCCTATGGCTACACCTTC CASSGRRDRTSYGYTF
TRBD2 . TRBJ2-1 TRBV9 TGTGCCAGCAGCGCAGCGGGAGACTACTACAATGAGCAGTTCTTC CASSAAGDYYNEQFF
. . TRBJ1-4 TRBV7-9 TGTGCCAGCAGCTTAAGTAGTACAACTAATGAAAAACTGTTTTTT CASSLSSTTNEKLFF
. . TRBJ1-2 TRBV20-1 TGCAGTGCTAGTTTGCTTAGCTATGGCTACACCTTC CSASLLSYGYTF
. . TRBJ2-5 TRBV20-1 TGCAGTGCCCAGAAAGAGACCCAGTACTTC CSAQKETQYF
. few TRBJ1-5 TRBV25-1 TGTGCCAGCAGTGAAATTGGGGCAGGGGATCAGCCCCAGCATTTT CASSEIGAGDQPQHF
. . TRBJ2-7 TRBV2 TGTGCCAGCTACCATGGACTACCTACCTACGAGCAGTACTTC CASYHGLPTYEQYF
. few TRBJ1-1 TRBV5-1 TGCGCCAGCAGCTTGTGGGCAGGGGTGAACACTGAAGCTTTCTTT CASSLWAGVNTEAFF
. once TRBJ2-2 TRBV21-1 TGTGCCAGCAGCAAAGAGGAGTCGGGGGTAACGCTTACCGGGGAGCTGTTTTTT CASSKEESGVTLTGELFF
. once TRBJ2-2 TRBV5-1 TGCGCCAGCACCCCTCCGCCGGGTATCAGAAACACCGGGGAGCTGTTTTTT CASTPPPGIRNTGELFF
. . TRBJ2-1 TRBV9 TGTGCCAGCAGTGCCACGGGCTCCTACAATGAGCAGTTCTTC CASSATGSYNEQFF
. . TRBJ2-7 TRBV18 TGTGCCAGCTCACCACCAATCGGGGGCCGAGGGGACGAGCAGTACTTC CASSPPIGGRGDEQYF
. . TRBJ1-2 TRBV29-1 TGCAGCGTCTCACGGACGGAGAACTATGGCTACACCTTC CSVSRTENYGYTF
TRBD1 few TRBJ1-5 TRBV7-9 TGTGCCAGCAGCAAGGGGGACAGGGAACAGCCCCAGCATTTT CASSKGDREQPQHF
. . TRBJ1-1 TRBV5-1 TGCGCCAGCAGTTGGGGTGGGTCGCGCCGTGCTGAAGCTTTCTTT CASSWGGSRRAEAFF
. . TRBJ1-5 TRBV18 TGTGCCAGCTCACAAAACAATCAGCCCCAGCATTTT CASSQNNQPQHF
. . TRBJ1-3 TRBV9 TGTGCCAGCAGCGCCGAGGGGGGGAATGGAAACACCATATATTTT CASSAEGGNGNTIYF
. . TRBJ1-4 TRBV13 TGTGCCAGCAGCCCGTCCCGGGTTAATGAAAAACTGTTTTTT CASSPSRVNEKLFF
TRBD1 . TRBJ1-1 TRBV5-1 TGCGCCAGCAGCTTGACGGGACAGGGGTTGAACACTGAAGCTTTCTTT CASSLTGQGLNTEAFF
. . TRBJ1-4 TRBV6-5 TGTGCCAGCAGTTACTCCAGAGGGGCCCGCGGGCAAAAACTGTTTTTT CASSYSRGARGQKLFF
. once TRBJ2-7 TRBV28 TGTGCCAGCAGTTTGGACAGTACCGGCGAGCAGTACTTC CASSLDSTGEQYF
. . TRBJ1-3 TRBV27 TGTGCCAGCAGTTTGAGAGGGACGGGCGGAAACACCATATATTTT CASSLRGTGGNTIYF
. once TRBJ1-4 TRBV18 TGTGCCAGCTCACTGAGTAGAGAAAAACTGTTTTTT CASSLSREKLFF
TRBD2 . TRBJ2-1 TRBV19 TGTGCCAGTAGGGACATGGGACTAGCGCTATACAATGAGCAGTTCTTC CASRDMGLALYNEQFF
. few TRBJ1-2 TRBV27 TGTGCCAGCAGTTTAACGGCGCAAAGTGGCTACACCTTC CASSLTAQSGYTF
. once TRBJ1-3 TRBV28 TGTGCCAGCAGTCGGAGCTCTGGAAACACCATATATTTT CASSRSSGNTIYF
. once TRBJ1-1 TRBV6-5 TGTGCCAGCAGGCCCAAATTGATCAGGGCAGATGAAGCTTTCTTT CASRPKLIRADEAFF
. . TRBJ1-1 TRBV5-1 TGCGCCAGCAGCCGCGGACAGAACACTGAAGCTTTCTTT CASSRGQNTEAFF
TRBD1 once TRBJ2-7 TRBV7-8 TGTGCCAGCAGCTTAGGTGGGACAGGCTCCTACGAGCAGTACTTC CASSLGGTGSYEQYF